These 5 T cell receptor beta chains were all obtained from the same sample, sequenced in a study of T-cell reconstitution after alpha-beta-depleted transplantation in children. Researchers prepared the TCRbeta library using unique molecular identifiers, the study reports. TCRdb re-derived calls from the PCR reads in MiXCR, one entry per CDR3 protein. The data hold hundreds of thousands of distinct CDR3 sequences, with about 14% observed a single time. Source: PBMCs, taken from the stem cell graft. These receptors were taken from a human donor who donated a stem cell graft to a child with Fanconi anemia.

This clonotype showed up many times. The CDR3 reads CASSLDSGRRETQYF. In nucleotides, the CDR3 is TGCGCCAGCAGCTTGGATTCGGGGAGGAGGGAGACCCAGTACTTC. J is TRBJ2-5 and V is TRBV5-1, with a tentative D call TRBD2 (6 bases). The CDR3 has 15 amino acids. V lost 0 bases and J lost 5, with 14 bases in between. CDR1 and CDR2 (germline): SGHRS, YFSETQ.

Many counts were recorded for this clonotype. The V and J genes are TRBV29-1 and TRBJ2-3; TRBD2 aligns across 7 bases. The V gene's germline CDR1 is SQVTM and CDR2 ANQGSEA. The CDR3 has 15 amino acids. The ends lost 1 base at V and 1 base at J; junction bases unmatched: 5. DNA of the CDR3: TGCAGCGTTGAAGGGGGGGGGATTGGCACAGATACGCAGTATTTT. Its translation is CSVEGGGIGTDTQYF.

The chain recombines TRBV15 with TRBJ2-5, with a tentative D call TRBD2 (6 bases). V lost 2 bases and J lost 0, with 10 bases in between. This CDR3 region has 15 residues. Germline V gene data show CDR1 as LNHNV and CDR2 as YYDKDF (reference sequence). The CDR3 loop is CATSRTPSDQETQYF. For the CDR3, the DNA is TGTGCCACCAGCAGAACCCCTAGCGACCAAGAGACCCAGTACTTC.

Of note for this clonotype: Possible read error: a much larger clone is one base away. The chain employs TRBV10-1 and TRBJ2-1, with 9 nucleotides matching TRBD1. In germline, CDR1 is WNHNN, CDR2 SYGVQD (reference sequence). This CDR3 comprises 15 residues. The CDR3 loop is CASRAGTGQYNVQFF. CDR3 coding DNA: TGCGCCAGCAGGGCCGGGACAGGGCAGTACAATGTGCAGTTCTTC.

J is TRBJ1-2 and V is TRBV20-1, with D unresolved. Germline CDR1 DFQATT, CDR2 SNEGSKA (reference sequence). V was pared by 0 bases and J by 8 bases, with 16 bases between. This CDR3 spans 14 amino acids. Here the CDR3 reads CSARDTSRRGGYTF. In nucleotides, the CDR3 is TGCAGTGCTAGAGATACATCGAGGAGAGGGGGCTACACCTTC.